This TCR beta chain was captured by sequencing in a study of shared clonotypes between healthy human individuals. This clone was counted a single time. The antigen is not known. The sample contains more than one DNA sequence encoding this CDR3. Findings and caveats of the study: It was observed that about 5% of naive CD4 clonotypes were shared across a handful of donors. For sorted subsets, rarefaction showed incomplete sequencing despite large depth. The sole specimen, blood, was sampled, and tissue repertoires likely differ.

The protocol was immunoSEQ multiplex PCR, while the TCRdb copy is restricted to in-frame clones and leaves out a portion. The sample lists under 700,000 clones, approximately 95% seen once, with over 0.09% in the top ten. With 2 bases removed from V and 1 base from J, the gap between germline ends came to 3 bases. Germline values: CDR1 GTSNPN, CDR2 SVGIG (reference sequence). The CDR3 runs 12 residues. CD45RO-negative, CCR7-selected cells formed the naive CD8 fraction, which excluded terminally differentiated effector memory CD45RA+ cells. Donors were healthy HIV-negative adults without recently reported acute infections or vaccinations.

Sequencing used naive CD8+ T cells sorted from blood. The source is a woman aged 25 to 45 in good health. V and J are TRBV30 and TRBJ1-3; no definite D call. The CDR3 sequence is CAWSSSGNTIYF. The CDR3, as DNA: TGTGCCTGGAGTTCTTCTGGAAACACCATATATTTT.